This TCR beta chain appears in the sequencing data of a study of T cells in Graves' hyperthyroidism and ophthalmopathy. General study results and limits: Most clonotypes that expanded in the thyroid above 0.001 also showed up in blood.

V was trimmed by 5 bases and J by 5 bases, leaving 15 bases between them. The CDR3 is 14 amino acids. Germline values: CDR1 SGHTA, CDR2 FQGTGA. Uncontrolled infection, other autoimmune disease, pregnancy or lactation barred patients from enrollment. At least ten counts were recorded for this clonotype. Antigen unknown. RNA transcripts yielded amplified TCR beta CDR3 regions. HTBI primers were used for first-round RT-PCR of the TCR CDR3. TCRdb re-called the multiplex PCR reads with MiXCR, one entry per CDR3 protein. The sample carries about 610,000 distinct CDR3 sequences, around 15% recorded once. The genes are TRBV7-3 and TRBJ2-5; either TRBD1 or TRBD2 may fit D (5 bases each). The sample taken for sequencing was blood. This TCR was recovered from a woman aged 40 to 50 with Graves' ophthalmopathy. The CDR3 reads CASSPIGWGETQYF. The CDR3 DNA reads TGTGCCAGCAGCCCAATCGGTTGGGGGGAGACCCAGTACTTC.